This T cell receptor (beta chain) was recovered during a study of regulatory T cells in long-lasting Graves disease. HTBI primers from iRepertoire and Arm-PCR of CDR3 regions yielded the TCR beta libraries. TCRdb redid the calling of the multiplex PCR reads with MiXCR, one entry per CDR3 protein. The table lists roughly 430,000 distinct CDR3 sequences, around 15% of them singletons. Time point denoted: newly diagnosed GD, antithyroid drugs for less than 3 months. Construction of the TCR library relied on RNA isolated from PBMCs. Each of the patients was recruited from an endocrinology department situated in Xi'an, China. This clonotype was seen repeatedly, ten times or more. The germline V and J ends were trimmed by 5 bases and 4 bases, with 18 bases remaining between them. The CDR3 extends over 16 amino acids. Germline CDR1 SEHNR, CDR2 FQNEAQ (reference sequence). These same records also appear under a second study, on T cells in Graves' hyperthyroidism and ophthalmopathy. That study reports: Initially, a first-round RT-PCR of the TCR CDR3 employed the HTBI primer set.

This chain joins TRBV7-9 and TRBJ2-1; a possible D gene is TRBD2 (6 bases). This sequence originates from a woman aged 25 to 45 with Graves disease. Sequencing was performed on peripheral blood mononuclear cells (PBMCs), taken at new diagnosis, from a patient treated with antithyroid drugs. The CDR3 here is CASSPLGSGRYNEQFF. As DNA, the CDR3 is TGTGCCAGCAGCCCCCTCGGGAGCGGACGATACAATGAGCAGTTCTTC.